Below are 17 T cell receptor beta chains sequenced from a single sample in a study of identical twins. One entry per CDR3 protein, called by TCRdb with MiXCR from the 5' RACE reads. This sample has around 690,000 distinct CDR3 sequences, with around 21% found just once. These data are also associated with another study on T cells expressing NK-cell markers.

The sequenced material came from PBMCs. Receptors were obtained from a woman aged 18-30 years in good health.

This clonotype was seen a few times. The CDR3 DNA is TGCAGTGCGCAGGCCGGGACAGGGAGCGGTTACACCTTC. Protein: CSAQAGTGSGYTF. This rearrangement joins TRBV20-1 to TRBJ1-2; the match to TRBD1 covers 9 bases. CDR3 length: 13 residues. Germline CDR1 is DFQATT and CDR2 is SNEGSKA (reference sequence). The J segment lost 11 bases and the V segment lost 6 bases, leaving 13 bases of the junction unmatched.

This clonotype appeared a few times. The chain uses TRBV10-3 and TRBJ1-2; 8 bases are a match to TRBD1. Germline V gene lookup returns CDR1 ENHRY and CDR2 SYGVKD. The CDR3 extends over 14 amino acids. V was pared by 4 bases and J by 3 bases, with 4 bases of the junction left unmatched. CDR3 residues: CAISGTGRYYGYTF. The CDR3 coding sequence is TGTGCCATCAGTGGGACAGGGCGCTACTATGGCTACACCTTC.

The chain uses TRBV4-3 and TRBJ1-4, with a possible D match to TRBD1 (6 bases). Germline V gene sequence: CDR1 LGHNA, CDR2 YSLEER. This CDR3 is built from 15 residues. The V gene lost 2 bases and the J gene lost 0 bases, with 7 bases spanning the gap. CDR3 region: CASSQSGATNEKLFF. CDR3 nucleotide sequence: TGCGCCAGCAGCCAATCAGGGGCAACTAATGAAAAACTGTTTTTT.

This clonotype was counted at least ten times. The genes are TRBV29-1 and TRBJ2-1, with D uncertain. V dropped 2 bases and J dropped 2 bases, with 16 bases sitting between them. CDR1 and CDR2 (germline): SQVTM, ANQGSEA. The CDR3 is 16 residues long. The CDR3 DNA reads TGCAGCGTTGAATCCAGCATCGAATTCCCCTACAATGAGCAGTTCTTC. It encodes CSVESSIEFPYNEQFF.

This clonotype was seen more than once but under ten times. J is TRBJ2-3 and V is TRBV5-5; D may match TRBD1 or TRBD2 (5 bases each). Germline loops: CDR1 SGHKS, CDR2 YYEKEE (reference sequence). V lost 1 base and J lost 7, with 10 bases in between. The CDR3 consists of 13 residues. The CDR3 sequence is CASSLSGTYTQYF. DNA for the CDR3: TGTGCCAGCAGCTTGTCGGGGACCTATACGCAGTATTTT.

This clonotype was found a few times. CDR3 amino acids: CASSPRTTSYNEQFF. The CDR3 DNA follows: TGTGCCAGCTCACCCAGGACTACTTCCTACAATGAGCAGTTCTTC. This sequence joins TRBV18 and TRBJ2-1; a possible D gene is TRBD2 (6 bases). The CDR3 consists of 15 residues. Germline V CDR1 and CDR2: KGHSH, LQKENI. Trimming left V 3 bases short and J 1 base short, with 10 bases between.

A few counts support this clonotype. The chain couples TRBV7-2 to TRBJ2-5; the match to TRBD2 covers 10 bases. V lost 3 bases, J lost 3 bases, and 4 bases stayed unmatched. Germline V gives CDR1 SGHTA, CDR2 FQGNSA. The CDR3 runs to 15 residues. In nucleotides, the CDR3 is TGTGCCAGCAGCTTTCGGACTAGCGGTAAAGAGACCCAGTACTTC. Translated, it gives CASSFRTSGKETQYF. The full variable domain, rest sourced from reference TRBV7-2 and TRBJ2-5, is GAGVSQSPSNKVTEKGKDVELRCDPISGHTALYWYRQSLGQGLEFLIYFQGNSAPDKSGLPSDRFSAERTGGSVSTLTIQRTQQEDSAVYLCASSFRTSGKETQYFGPGTRLLVL.

V is TRBV4-2 and J is TRBJ2-7, with D possibly TRBD2 on 5 matching bases. Germline V gene sequence: CDR1 LGHNA, CDR2 YNFKEQ. V dropped 1 base and J dropped 3 bases, with 16 bases sitting between them. The CDR3 sequence is 16 residues long. CDR3 DNA sequence: TGTGCCAGCAGCCAAGCCCCTTCATTGAGGGACTACGAGCAGTACTTC. This encodes CASSQAPSLRDYEQYF.

This clonotype was detected many times. The chain employs TRBV5-1 and TRBJ2-1; TRBD2 aligns across 9 bases. V gave up 0 bases and J gave up 6 bases; unmatched junction bases: 4. CDR3 length equals 15 residues. CDR1 and CDR2 (germline): SGHRS, YFSETQ. DNA of the CDR3: TGCGCCAGCAGCTTGGCCCTAGCGGGAAGCAATGAGCAGTTCTTC. This sequence encodes CASSLALAGSNEQFF.

This clonotype was picked up one time. This chain uses TRBV6-5 with TRBJ2-3; 12 bases are shared with TRBD2. CDR3 length: 16 amino acids. The germline CDR1 and CDR2 sequences are MNHEY and SVGAGI. V shed 4 bases and J 7 bases; nucleotides not matched to a gene: 9. CDR3 DNA: TGTGCCAGCAGTTCCCCTGCTAGCGGGAGGGGTTATACGCAGTATTTT. This sequence encodes CASSSPASGRGYTQYF.

This clonotype was detected a few times. The J gene is TRBJ2-1, the V gene TRBV12-3 or TRBV12-4; D call uncertain. The CDR3 is made up of 17 amino acids. The V and J ends lost 3 bases and 2 bases respectively, with 17 bases between them. The CDR3 here is CASSFRSVSQAYNEQFF. The CDR3 DNA reads as TGTGCCAGCAGTTTCCGGTCGGTCTCCCAGGCCTACAATGAGCAGTTCTTC.

This rearrangement joins TRBV5-5 to TRBJ2-7; the match to TRBD1 covers 11 bases. The CDR3 spans 15 residues. Germline CDR1 and CDR2: SGHKS and YYEKEE (reference sequence). The V gene end was trimmed by 5 bases and the J gene end by 3 bases; junction bases not matched to a gene: 7. The CDR3 here is CASSPGQGARYEQYF. In DNA, the CDR3 is TGTGCCAGCAGTCCAGGACAGGGGGCGCGCTACGAGCAGTACTTC.

The gene calls are TRBV30 and TRBJ1-4; D not resolved. The CDR3 is made up of 14 amino acids. Trimming pared 4 bases from V and 0 bases from J, leaving 9 bases between. The V gene's germline CDR1 is GTSNPN and CDR2 SVGIG (reference sequence). CDR3 sequence reads: CAWIHDATNEKLFF. The CDR3 DNA is TGTGCCTGGATCCACGACGCAACTAATGAAAAACTGTTTTTT.

This clonotype has a count of ten or more. V usage is TRBV27 and J usage is TRBJ2-7, with D possibly TRBD2 on 5 matching bases. CDR3 size: 12 residues. With 2 bases removed from V and 5 bases from J, the gap between germline ends came to 7 bases. From germline, CDR1 is MNHEY and CDR2 SMNVEV (reference sequence). The CDR3 is CASSLKGDEQYF. CDR3 bases: TGTGCCAGCAGTTTAAAGGGAGACGAGCAGTACTTC.

The chain recombines TRBV5-1 with TRBJ2-5; D perhaps matches TRBD1 (5 bases). The germline V gene encodes CDR1 SGHRS and CDR2 YFSETQ. The CDR3 is made up of 14 amino acids. Trimming stripped 7 bases from V and 1 base from J, with 14 bases between. For the CDR3, the DNA is TGCGCCAGCCACAAAGGGGCAGTCCAAGAGACCCAGTACTTC. It is translated as CASHKGAVQETQYF. Supplemented by reference TRBV5-1 and TRBJ2-5, the full variable domain reads KAGVTQTPRYLIKTRGQQVTLSCSPISGHRSVSWYQQTPGQGLQFLFEYFSETQRNKGNFPGRFSGRQFSNSRSEMNVSTLELGDSALYLCASHKGAVQETQYFGPGTRLLVL.

The CDR3, as DNA: TGTGCCAGCAGCTTAGGGCCGGGACTAGCGGGCCAAACCAGCTCCTACAATGAGCAGTTCTTC. Protein sequence: CASSLGPGLAGQTSSYNEQFF. This chain uses TRBV7-6 with TRBJ2-1, with 12 nucleotides matching TRBD2. Germline V gene data show CDR1 as SGHVS and CDR2 as FNYEAQ. This CDR3 contains 21 residues. Unmatched junction bases numbered 13, after V lost 1 base and J lost 0 bases.

This clonotype showed up just a few times. The CDR3: CASSRGTSSYNEQFF. For the CDR3, the DNA is TGCGCCAGCAGCCGGGGGACTAGCTCCTACAATGAGCAGTTCTTC. The chain joins TRBV5-1 to TRBJ2-1; 8 bases align to TRBD2. Trimming took 4 bases from V and 0 from J; bases not matched to a gene: 3. Looked up from germline, CDR1 is SGHRS and CDR2 is YFSETQ. This CDR3 has 15 residues.